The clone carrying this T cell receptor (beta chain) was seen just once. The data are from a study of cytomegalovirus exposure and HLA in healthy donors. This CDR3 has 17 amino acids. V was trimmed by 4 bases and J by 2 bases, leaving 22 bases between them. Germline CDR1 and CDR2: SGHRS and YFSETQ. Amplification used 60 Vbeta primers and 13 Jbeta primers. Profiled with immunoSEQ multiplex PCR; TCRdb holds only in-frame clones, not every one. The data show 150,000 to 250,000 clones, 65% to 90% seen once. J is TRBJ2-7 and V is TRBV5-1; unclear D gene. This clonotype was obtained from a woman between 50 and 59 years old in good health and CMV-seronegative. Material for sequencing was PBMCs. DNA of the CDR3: TGCGCCAGCAGCCGCCCCTGGGCAGACCCAGGTGCCTACGAGCAGTACTTC. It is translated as CASSRPWADPGAYEQYF.